The clone carrying this T cell receptor (beta chain) was found once. Unmatched junction bases numbered 6, after V lost 3 bases and J lost 5 bases. The length of the CDR3 is 16 residues. Looked up from germline, CDR1 is SGHNT and CDR2 is YYREEE (reference sequence). These data originate in a study of blood T cell repertoires in COVID-19. Profiling relied on immunoSEQ multiplex PCR, and the TCRdb table lists in-frame clones only, not all of them. This sample carries over 85,000 clones, 86% of them seen once, and the ten largest clones take roughly 7.2%. This chain connects TRBV5-4 to TRBJ1-6, with 9 bases that match TRBD1. Material: peripheral blood. This clonotype originated in a man aged 60 to 69 with acute or convalescent COVID-19. In nucleotides, the CDR3 is TGTGCCAGCAGCTCGTACAGGGGGCGCGATAATTCACCCCTCCACTTT. This gives the protein CASSSYRGRDNSPLHF.